The clone carrying this T cell receptor (beta chain) was counted a few times. Its antigen is undetermined. The data derive from a study of T-cell reconstitution after alpha-beta-depleted transplantation in children. Study conclusions and caveats: Reports say that about two months after transplant, the alpha-beta T cells came out of several hundred graft clones that had expanded. Newly made T cells mostly supplied T-cell counts and diversity one year after transplant. Some patients' high day-60 TCRbeta diversity was traced to surviving recipient T cells and thymic progenitors.

V shed 2 bases, J shed 8 bases, and the junction held 10 bases outside the gene matches. Germline values: CDR1 LGHDT, CDR2 YNNKEL (reference sequence). The CDR3 has 16 amino acids. As it was prepared, the TCRbeta library received unique molecular identifiers. TCRdb recomputed calls from the PCR reads with MiXCR, one row per CDR3 protein. The sample yields 85,000 to 120,000 distinct CDR3 sequences, 4.5% to 7.5% seen once. This material consisted of PBMCs, mostly from graft donor cells, taken 60 days after TCRalphabeta/CD19-depleted stem cell transplant. The chain links TRBV3-1 to TRBJ1-4; 8 bases map to TRBD1. The receptor's source is a female patient aged 2-10 years who had a stem cell transplant for Fanconi anemia, so the T cells may come from the graft donor. The CDR3 here is CASSQQSGQGGEKLFF. The CDR3 DNA reads as TGTGCCAGCAGCCAACAGAGCGGACAGGGTGGGGAAAAACTGTTTTTT. Filled out from reference TRBV3-1 and TRBJ1-4, the complete variable domain reads DTAVSQTPKYLVTQMGNDKSIKCEQNLGHDTMYWYKQDSKKFLKIMFSYNNKELIINETVPNRFSPKSPDKAHLNLHINSLELGDSAVYFCASSQQSGQGGEKLFFGSGTQLSVL.